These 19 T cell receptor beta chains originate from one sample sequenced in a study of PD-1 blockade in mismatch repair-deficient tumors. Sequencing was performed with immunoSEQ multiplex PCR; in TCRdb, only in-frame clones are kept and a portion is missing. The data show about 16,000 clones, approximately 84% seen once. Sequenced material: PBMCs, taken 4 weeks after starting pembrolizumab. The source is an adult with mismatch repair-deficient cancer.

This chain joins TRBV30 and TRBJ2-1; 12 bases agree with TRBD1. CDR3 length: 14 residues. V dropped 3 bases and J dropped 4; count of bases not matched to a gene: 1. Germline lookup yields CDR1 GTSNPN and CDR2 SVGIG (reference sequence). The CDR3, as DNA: TGTGCCTGGAGGGGACAGGGGGCTTACAATGAGCAGTTCTTC. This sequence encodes CAWRGQGAYNEQFF.

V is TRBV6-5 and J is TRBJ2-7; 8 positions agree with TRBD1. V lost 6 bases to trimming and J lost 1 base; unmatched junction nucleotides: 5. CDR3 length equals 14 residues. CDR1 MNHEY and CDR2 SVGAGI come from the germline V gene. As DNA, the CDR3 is TGTGCCAGCAGAGTCAGGGACAGGTCCTACGAGCAGTACTTC. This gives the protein CASRVRDRSYEQYF.

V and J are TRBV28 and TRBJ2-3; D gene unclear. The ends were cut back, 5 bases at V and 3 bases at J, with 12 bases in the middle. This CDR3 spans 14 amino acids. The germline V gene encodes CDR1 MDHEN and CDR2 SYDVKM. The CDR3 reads CASSGPSLTDTQYF. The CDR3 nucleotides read TGTGCCAGCAGTGGCCCCTCCCTGACAGATACGCAGTATTTT.

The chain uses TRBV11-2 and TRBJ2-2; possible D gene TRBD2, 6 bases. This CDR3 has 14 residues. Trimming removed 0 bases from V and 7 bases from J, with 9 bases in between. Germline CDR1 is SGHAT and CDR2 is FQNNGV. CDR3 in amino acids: CASSLELAGGELFF. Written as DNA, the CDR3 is TGTGCCAGCAGCTTAGAACTAGCAGGCGGGGAGCTGTTTTTT.

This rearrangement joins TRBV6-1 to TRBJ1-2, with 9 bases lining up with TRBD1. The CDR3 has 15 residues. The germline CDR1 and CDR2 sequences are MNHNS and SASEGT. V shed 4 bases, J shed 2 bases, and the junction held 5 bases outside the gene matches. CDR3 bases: TGTGCCAGCAGTGTACAGGGGGCACGGAACTATGGCTACACCTTC. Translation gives CASSVQGARNYGYTF.

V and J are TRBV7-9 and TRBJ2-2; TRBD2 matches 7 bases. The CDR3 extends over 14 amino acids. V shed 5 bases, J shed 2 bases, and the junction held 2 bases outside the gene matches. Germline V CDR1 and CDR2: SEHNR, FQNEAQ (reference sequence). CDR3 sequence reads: CASSGRGNTGELFF. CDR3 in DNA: TGTGCCAGCAGCGGGAGGGGAAACACCGGGGAGCTGTTTTTT.

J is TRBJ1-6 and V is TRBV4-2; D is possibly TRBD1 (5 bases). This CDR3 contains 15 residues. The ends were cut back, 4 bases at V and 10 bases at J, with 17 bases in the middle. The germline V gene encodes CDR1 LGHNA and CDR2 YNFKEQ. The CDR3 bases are TGTGCCAGCAGCCGAGATGGGGGGGGTATCTCACCCCTCCACTTT. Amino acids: CASSRDGGGISPLHF.

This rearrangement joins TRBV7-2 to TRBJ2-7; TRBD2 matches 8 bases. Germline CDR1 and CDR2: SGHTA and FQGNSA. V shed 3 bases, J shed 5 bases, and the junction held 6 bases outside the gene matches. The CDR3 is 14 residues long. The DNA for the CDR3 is TGTGCCAGCAGCTTTGCGGGAGGAATCGACGAGCAGTACTTC. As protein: CASSFAGGIDEQYF.

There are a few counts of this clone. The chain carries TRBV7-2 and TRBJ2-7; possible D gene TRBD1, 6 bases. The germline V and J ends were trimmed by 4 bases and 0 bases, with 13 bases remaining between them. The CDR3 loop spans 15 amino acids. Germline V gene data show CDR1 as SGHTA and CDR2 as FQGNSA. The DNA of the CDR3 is TGTGCCAGCAGCTCTCAGGGGCTTCCCTCCTACGAGCAGTACTTC. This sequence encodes CASSSQGLPSYEQYF.

The CDR3, as DNA: TGCAGTGGGACAGCACTCTACGAGCAGTACTTC. Translated, it gives CSGTALYEQYF. The chain recombines TRBV20-1 with TRBJ2-7; the D gene is possibly TRBD1 (6 bases). Trimming pared 7 bases from V and 3 bases from J, leaving 10 bases between. The CDR3 covers 11 residues. Germline V lookup: CDR1 DFQATT, CDR2 SNEGSKA (reference sequence).

Written as DNA, the CDR3 is TGTGCCAGCAACCCACAGGGAATAAGAAACACTGAAGCTTTCTTT. This gives the protein CASNPQGIRNTEAFF. The rearrangement uses TRBV7-9 and TRBJ1-1; TRBD1 is a possible D gene (6 bases). Germline CDR1 SEHNR, CDR2 FQNEAQ (reference sequence). CDR3 length: 15 amino acids. The ends were cut back, 7 bases at V and 2 bases at J, with 17 bases in the middle.

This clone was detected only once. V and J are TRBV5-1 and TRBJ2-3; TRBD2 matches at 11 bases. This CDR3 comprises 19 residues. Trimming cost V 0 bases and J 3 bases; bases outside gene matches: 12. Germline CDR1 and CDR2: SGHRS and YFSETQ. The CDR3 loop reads CASSLDTSGSTSATDTQYF. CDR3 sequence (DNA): TGCGCCAGCAGCTTGGACACTAGCGGGAGTACATCGGCGACAGATACGCAGTATTTT.

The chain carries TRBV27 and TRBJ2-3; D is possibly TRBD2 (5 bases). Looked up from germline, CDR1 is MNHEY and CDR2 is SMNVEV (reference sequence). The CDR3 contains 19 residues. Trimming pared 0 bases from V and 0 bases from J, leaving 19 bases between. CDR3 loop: CASSLSGAGGSSSTDTQYF. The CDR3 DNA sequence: TGTGCCAGCAGTTTATCTGGCGCTGGAGGATCCTCTAGCACAGATACGCAGTATTTT.

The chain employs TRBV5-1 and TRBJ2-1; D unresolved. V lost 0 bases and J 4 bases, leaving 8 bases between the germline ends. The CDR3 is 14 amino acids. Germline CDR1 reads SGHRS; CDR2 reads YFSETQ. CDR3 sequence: CASSLGAFYNEQFF. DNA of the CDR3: TGCGCCAGCAGCTTGGGGGCCTTTTACAATGAGCAGTTCTTC.

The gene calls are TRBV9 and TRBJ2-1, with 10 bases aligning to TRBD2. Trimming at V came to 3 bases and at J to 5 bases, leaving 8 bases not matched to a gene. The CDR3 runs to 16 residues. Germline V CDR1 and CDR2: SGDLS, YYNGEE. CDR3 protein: CASSAPSGSDDNEQFF. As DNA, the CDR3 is TGTGCCAGCAGCGCACCTAGCGGGAGTGACGACAATGAGCAGTTCTTC. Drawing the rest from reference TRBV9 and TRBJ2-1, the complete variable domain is DSGVTQTPKHLITATGQRVTLRCSPRSGDLSVYWYQQSLDQGLQFLIQYYNGEERAKGNILERFSAQQFPDLHSELNLSSLELGDSALYFCASSAPSGSDDNEQFFGPGTRLTVL.

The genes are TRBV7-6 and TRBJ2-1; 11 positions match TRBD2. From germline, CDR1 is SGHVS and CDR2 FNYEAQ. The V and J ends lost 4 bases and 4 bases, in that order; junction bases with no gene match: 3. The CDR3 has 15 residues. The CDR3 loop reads CASSYTSGGYNEQFF. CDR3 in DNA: TGTGCCAGCAGCTACACTAGCGGGGGATACAATGAGCAGTTCTTC. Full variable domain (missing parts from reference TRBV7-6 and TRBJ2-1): GAGVSQSPRYKVTKRGQDVALRCDPISGHVSLYWYRQALGQGPEFLTYFNYEAQQDKSGLPNDRFSAERPEGSISTLTIQRTEQRDSAMYRCASSYTSGGYNEQFFGPGTRLTVL.

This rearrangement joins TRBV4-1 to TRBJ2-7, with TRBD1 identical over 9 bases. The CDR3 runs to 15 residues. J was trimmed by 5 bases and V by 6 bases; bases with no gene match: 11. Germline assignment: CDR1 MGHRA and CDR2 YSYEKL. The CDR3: CASRLTLGQGDEQYF. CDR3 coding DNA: TGCGCCAGCAGACTTACCTTGGGACAGGGAGACGAGCAGTACTTC.

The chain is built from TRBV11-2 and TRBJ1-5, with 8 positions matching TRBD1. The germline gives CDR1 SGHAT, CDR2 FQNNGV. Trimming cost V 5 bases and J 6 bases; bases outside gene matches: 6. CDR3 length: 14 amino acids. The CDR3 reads CASSQGANGQPQHF. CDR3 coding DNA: TGTGCCAGCAGCCAGGGGGCGAACGGTCAGCCCCAGCATTTT.

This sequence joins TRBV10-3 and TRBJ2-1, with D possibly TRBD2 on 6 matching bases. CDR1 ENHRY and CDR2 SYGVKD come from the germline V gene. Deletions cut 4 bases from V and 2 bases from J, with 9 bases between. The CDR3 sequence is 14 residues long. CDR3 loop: CAISGRTTYNEQFF. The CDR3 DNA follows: TGTGCCATCAGTGGCAGGACTACCTACAATGAGCAGTTCTTC.